This T cell receptor (beta chain) was retrieved from a study of blood T cell repertoires in COVID-19. V lost 6 bases to trimming and J lost 0 bases; unmatched junction nucleotides: 8. The CDR3 consists of 15 residues. Germline lookup yields CDR1 SEHNR and CDR2 FQNEAQ (reference sequence). The data were produced by immunoSEQ multiplex PCR, yet TCRdb's version contains in-frame clones alone and is incomplete. The sample lists under 200,000 clones; approximately 87% were seen once. Enrollment of patients from Seattle took place during active infection, with longitudinal follow-up. The chain couples TRBV7-9 to TRBJ2-7; TRBD1 aligns across 7 bases. Source material: peripheral blood. This receptor was obtained from a woman between 70 and 85 years old with COVID-19, enrolled during active disease. The CDR3 reads CASSLPGQISYEQYF. The CDR3 DNA is TGTGCCAGCAGTTTACCGGGACAGATCTCCTACGAGCAGTACTTC.